The rows below give T cell receptor beta chains drawn from one sample of a study of cytomegalovirus exposure and HLA in healthy donors. The method was immunoSEQ multiplex PCR; TCRdb's version includes in-frame clones alone and lacks a portion of them. Its listing shows approximately 140,000 clones. The sample taken for sequencing was PBMCs. Receptors originate from a woman younger than 30 in good health and CMV-seronegative. Both conserved end residues are part of each CDR3. The D gene is left open where the match is weak.

>TRBD2|TRBV11-1|TRBJ2-1
CASSLWRGRTAYNEQFF
TGTGCCAGCAGCTTATGGCGCGGGAGGACTGCTTACAATGAGCAGTTCTTC
>TRBD2|TRBV5-1|TRBJ2-2
CASSSGTSGTGELFF
TGCGCCAGCAGCTCCGGGACTAGCGGTACCGGGGAGCTGTTTTTT
>TRBD2|TRBV4-2|TRBJ2-1
CASSQVREGEQFF
TGTGCCAGCAGCCAAGTACGGGAGGGTGAGCAGTTCTTC
>.|TRBV29-1|TRBJ1-2
CSATSARGANYGYTF
TGCAGCGCCACCTCGGCCAGGGGAGCTAACTATGGCTACACCTTC
>TRBD2|TRBV10-1|TRBJ2-1
CASSEGLAGVNEQFF
TGCGCCAGCAGTGAGGGTCTAGCGGGAGTGAATGAGCAGTTCTTC
>.|TRBV11-3|TRBJ2-2
CASSSPLRNNTGELFF
TGTGCCAGCAGCTCTCCACTACGGAACAATACCGGGGAGCTGTTTTTT
>.|TRBV7-6|TRBJ1-6
CASSLGPPTSPLHF
TGTGCCAGCAGCTTAGGGCCTCCAACTTCACCCCTCCACTTT
>.|TRBV7-2|TRBJ1-2
CASSLGVGSIYGYTF
TGTGCCAGCAGCTTAGGGGTGGGGAGCATCTATGGCTACACCTTC
>TRBD2|TRBV4-1|TRBJ2-2
CASSQGLAGDTGELFF
TGCGCCAGCAGCCAAGGACTAGCGGGAGACACCGGGGAGCTGTTTTTT
>.|TRBV11-3|TRBJ2-3
CASSKISTDTQYF
TGTGCCAGCAGCAAAATAAGCACAGATACGCAGTATTTT
>TRBD2|TRBV5-4|TRBJ2-5
CASSLSSGTQETQYF
TGTGCCAGCAGCTTGTCTAGCGGAACTCAAGAGACCCAGTACTTC
>.|TRBV30|TRBJ2-1
CAWNQDSSNEQFF
TGTGCCTGGAACCAGGACAGTTCTAATGAGCAGTTCTTC
>.|TRBV18|TRBJ1-5
CASSPEIDQPQHF
TGTGCCAGCTCACCCGAGATCGATCAGCCCCAGCATTTT
>TRBD2|TRBV4-1|TRBJ2-7
CASSQHPGAGGNYEQYF
TGCGCCAGCAGCCAACACCCCGGGGCGGGAGGAAACTACGAGCAGTACTTC
>.|TRBV29-1|TRBJ1-4
CSVGAGLGEKLFF
TGCAGCGTTGGGGCAGGTTTAGGTGAAAAACTGTTTTTT
>.|TRBV7-9|TRBJ2-5
CASSSDETTQETQYF
TGTGCCAGCAGCTCTGATGAGACAACCCAAGAGACCCAGTACTTC
>.|TRBV7-9|TRBJ2-1
CASSQEAGGTGEQFF
TGTGCCAGCAGCCAAGAGGCAGGGGGGACGGGAGAGCAGTTCTTC
>TRBD2|TRBV6-8|TRBJ2-3
CASSPQPSRGGTQYF
TGTGCCAGCAGTCCCCAGCCGTCCCGGGGGGGTACGCAGTATTTT
>.|TRBV5-4|TRBJ1-2
CAGGQQGSDGYTF
TGTGCCGGAGGACAACAGGGCTCGGATGGCTACACCTTC
>TRBD1|TRBV28|TRBJ1-2
CASSPYYPETGVDYGYTF
TGTGCCAGCAGTCCTTACTACCCCGAGACAGGGGTTGACTATGGCTACACCTTC
>.|TRBV7-9|TRBJ2-5
CASSLTGRVQETQYF
TGTGCCAGCAGCCTAACAGGGAGAGTGCAAGAGACCCAGTACTTC
>TRBD2|TRBV7-7|TRBJ2-5
CASSPRGSLQETQYF
TGTGCTAGCAGCCCCCGCGGGAGCCTACAAGAGACCCAGTACTTC
>.|TRBV1|TRBJ1-1
CTSSPDFPGQGSGAEAFF
TGCACCAGCAGCCCTGACTTCCCGGGACAGGGGAGTGGAGCTGAAGCTTTCTTT
>TRBD2|TRBV11-2|TRBJ2-7
CASSPARLAPREQYF
TGTGCCAGCAGCCCTGCCCGACTAGCCCCCCGCGAGCAGTACTTC
>TRBD2|TRBV4-3|TRBJ2-2
CASSLQAGPNTGELFF
TGCGCCAGCAGCCTACAAGCGGGGCCGAACACCGGGGAGCTGTTTTTT
>TRBD1|TRBV7-9|TRBJ1-2
CASSPDRFYGYTF
TGTGCCAGCAGCCCGGACAGGTTTTATGGCTACACCTTC
>.|TRBV21-1|TRBJ2-3
CASSKTSRDTQYF
TGTGCCAGCAGCAAGACATCTCGAGATACGCAGTATTTT
>TRBD1|TRBV29-1|TRBJ1-3
CSVAPDRAGNTIYF
TGCAGCGTTGCCCCCGACAGGGCTGGAAACACCATATATTTT
>.|TRBV27|TRBJ1-3
CASSRTVVDTIYF
TGTGCCAGCAGTCGGACAGTAGTGGACACCATATATTTT
>.|TRBV4-2|TRBJ1-1
CASSQDSEAFF
TGTGCCAGCAGCCAAGACAGTGAAGCTTTCTTT
>TRBD2|TRBV9|TRBJ2-5
CASSVGGVSGRWETQYF
TGTGCCAGCAGCGTAGGAGGGGTCAGCGGGAGGTGGGAGACCCAGTACTTC
>TRBD2|TRBV5-1|TRBJ2-7
CASSLYGTSGDRLSSYEQYF
TGCGCCAGCAGCTTGTACGGGACTAGCGGGGACCGACTCAGCTCCTACGAGCAGTACTTC
>.|TRBV4-2|TRBJ2-4
CASSQDKTEIAKNIQYF
TGTGCCAGCAGCCAAGATAAGACAGAGATTGCCAAAAACATTCAGTACTTC
>.|TRBV28|TRBJ2-5
CASTWGMETQYF
TGTGCCAGCACTTGGGGCATGGAGACCCAGTACTTC
>.|TRBV11-2|TRBJ2-7
CASSLTDRNSYEQYF
TGTGCCAGCAGCTTAACCGACAGGAACTCCTACGAGCAGTACTTC
>.|TRBV7-8|TRBJ1-2
CASSPTVGGHPSLTF
TGTGCCAGCAGCCCAACGGTAGGCGGGCATCCTTCCCTAACCTTC
>TRBD1|TRBV29-1|TRBJ2-2
CSVVGTGAGTGELFF
TGCAGCGTTGTCGGGACAGGTGCGGGCACCGGGGAGCTGTTTTTT
>.|TRBV20-1|TRBJ2-7
CSARLVYEQYF
TGCAGTGCACGACTAGTCTACGAGCAGTACTTC
>.|TRBV4-3|TRBJ2-2
CASSQDLGSDTGELFF
TGCGCCAGCAGCCAAGATCTAGGCTCGGACACCGGGGAGCTGTTTTTT
>TRBD1|TRBV5-1|TRBJ2-5
CASSLAPDRGPQETQYF
TGCGCCAGCAGCTTGGCCCCGGACAGGGGCCCACAAGAGACCCAGTACTTC
>TRBD1|TRBV7-9|TRBJ2-3
CASSPRGPDTQYF
TGTGCCAGCAGCCCTAGGGGGCCAGATACGCAGTATTTT
>TRBD2|TRBV11-2|TRBJ2-3
CASSLTGGPTDTQYF
TGTGCCAGCAGCTTGACGGGAGGACCCACAGATACGCAGTATTTT
>.|TRBV21-1|TRBJ2-3
CASSNTGTGDADTQYF
TGTGCCAGCAGCAATACCGGGACAGGGGACGCAGATACGCAGTATTTT
>.|TRBV10-3|TRBJ1-1
CAISGQAGSEAFF
TGTGCCATCAGTGGACAGGCGGGTTCTGAAGCTTTCTTT
>.|TRBV7-8|TRBJ1-1
CASSPRRGNTEAFF
TGTGCCAGCAGCCCACGGAGGGGTAACACTGAAGCTTTCTTT
>.|TRBV5-1|TRBJ2-2
CASSLQGQLGAGELFF
TGCGCCAGCAGCTTACAGGGCCAGTTGGGGGCCGGGGAGCTGTTTTTT
>.|TRBV6-5|TRBJ1-5
CASSYWAGHQPQHF
TGTGCCAGCAGTTACTGGGCAGGGCATCAGCCCCAGCATTTT
>.|TRBV5-1|TRBJ1-2
CASSYFRDGYTF
TGCGCCAGCAGCTATTTCCGGGATGGCTACACCTTC
>.|TRBV6-5|TRBJ1-5
CASSYTADQPQHF
TGTGCCAGCAGTTATACAGCCGATCAGCCCCAGCATTTT
>TRBD2|TRBV10-3|TRBJ2-5
CAIRGLGEGTQYF
TGTGCCATCAGGGGACTAGGTGAGGGGACCCAGTACTTC
>.|TRBV18|TRBJ1-1
CASSQGGSSTEAFF
TGTGCCAGCTCTCAGGGTGGGTCATCCACTGAAGCTTTCTTT
>.|TRBV18|TRBJ2-2
CASSPMRDGELFF
TGTGCCAGCTCACCAATGAGAGACGGGGAGCTGTTTTTT
>.|TRBV5-1|TRBJ1-3
CASSLSSPGTIYF
TGCGCCAGCAGCTTATCCTCTCCCGGTACCATATATTTT
>TRBD1|TRBV5-1|TRBJ1-6
CASSSTGGPTSPLHF
TGCGCCAGCAGCTCGACAGGGGGCCCGACGTCACCCCTCCACTTT
>.|TRBV7-2|TRBJ2-3
CASSWTVTDTQYF
TGTGCCAGCAGCTGGACAGTCACAGATACGCAGTATTTT